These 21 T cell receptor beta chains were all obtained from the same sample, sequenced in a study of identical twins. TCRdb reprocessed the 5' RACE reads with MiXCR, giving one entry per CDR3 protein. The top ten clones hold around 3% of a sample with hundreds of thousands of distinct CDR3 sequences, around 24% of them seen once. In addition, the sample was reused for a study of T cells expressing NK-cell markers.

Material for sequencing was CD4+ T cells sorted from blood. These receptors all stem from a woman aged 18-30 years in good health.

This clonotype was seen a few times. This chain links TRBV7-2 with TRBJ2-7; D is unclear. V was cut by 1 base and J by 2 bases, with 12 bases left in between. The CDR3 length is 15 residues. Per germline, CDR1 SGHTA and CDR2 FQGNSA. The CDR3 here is CASSLVGGGTYEQYF. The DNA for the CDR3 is TGTGCCAGCAGCTTAGTGGGCGGTGGGACCTACGAGCAGTACTTC.

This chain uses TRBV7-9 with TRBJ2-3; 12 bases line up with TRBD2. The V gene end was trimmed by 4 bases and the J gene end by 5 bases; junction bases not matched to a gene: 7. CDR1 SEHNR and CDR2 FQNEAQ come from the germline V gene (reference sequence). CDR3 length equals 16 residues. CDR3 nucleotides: TGTGCCAGCAGCTACCCGACTAGCGGGAGAGTAGATACGCAGTATTTT. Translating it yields CASSYPTSGRVDTQYF. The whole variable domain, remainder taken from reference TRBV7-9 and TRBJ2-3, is DTGVSQNPRHKITKRGQNVTFRCDPISEHNRLYWYRQTLGQGPEFLTYFQNEAQLEKSRLLSDRFSAERPKGSFSTLEIQRTEQGDSAMYLCASSYPTSGRVDTQYFGPGTRLTVL.

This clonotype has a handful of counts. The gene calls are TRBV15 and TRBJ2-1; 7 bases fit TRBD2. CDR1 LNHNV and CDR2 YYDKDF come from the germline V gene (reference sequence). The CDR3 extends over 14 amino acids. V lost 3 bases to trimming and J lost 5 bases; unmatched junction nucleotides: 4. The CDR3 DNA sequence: TGTGCCACCAGCAGTGGGGGGGGAAACAATGAGCAGTTCTTC. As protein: CATSSGGGNNEQFF. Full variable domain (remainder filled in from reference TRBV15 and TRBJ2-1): DAMVIQNPRYQVTQFGKPVTLSCSQTLNHNVMYWYQQKSSQAPKLLFHYYDKDFNNEADTPDNFQSRRPNTSFCFLDIRSPGLGDTAMYLCATSSGGGNNEQFFGPGTRLTVL.

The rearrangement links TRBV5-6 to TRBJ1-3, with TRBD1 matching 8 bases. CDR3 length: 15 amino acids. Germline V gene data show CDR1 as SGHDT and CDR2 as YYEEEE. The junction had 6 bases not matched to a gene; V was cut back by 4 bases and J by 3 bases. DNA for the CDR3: TGTGCCAGCAGCGAGACAGGGGCGGGTGGAAACACCATATATTTT. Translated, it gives CASSETGAGGNTIYF.

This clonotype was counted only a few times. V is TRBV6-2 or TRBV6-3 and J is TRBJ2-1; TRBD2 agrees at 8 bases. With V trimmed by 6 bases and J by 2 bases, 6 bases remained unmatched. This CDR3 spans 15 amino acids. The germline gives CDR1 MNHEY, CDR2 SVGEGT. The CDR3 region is CASRAGTRTYNEQFF. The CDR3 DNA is TGTGCCAGCAGGGCCGGGACTAGGACCTACAATGAGCAGTTCTTC.

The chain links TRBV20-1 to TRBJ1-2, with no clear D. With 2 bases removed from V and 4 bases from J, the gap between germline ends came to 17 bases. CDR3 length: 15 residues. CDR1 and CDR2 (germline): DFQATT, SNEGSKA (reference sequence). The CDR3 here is CSARKSGGMVYGYTF. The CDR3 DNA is TGCAGTGCTAGAAAATCGGGTGGGATGGTCTATGGCTACACCTTC.

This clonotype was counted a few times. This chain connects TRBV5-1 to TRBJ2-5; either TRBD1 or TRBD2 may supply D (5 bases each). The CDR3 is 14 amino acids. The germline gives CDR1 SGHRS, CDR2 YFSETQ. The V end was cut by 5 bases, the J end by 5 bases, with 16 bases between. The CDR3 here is CASSQTGGAETQYF. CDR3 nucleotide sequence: TGCGCCAGCAGTCAAACAGGAGGAGCGGAGACCCAGTACTTC.

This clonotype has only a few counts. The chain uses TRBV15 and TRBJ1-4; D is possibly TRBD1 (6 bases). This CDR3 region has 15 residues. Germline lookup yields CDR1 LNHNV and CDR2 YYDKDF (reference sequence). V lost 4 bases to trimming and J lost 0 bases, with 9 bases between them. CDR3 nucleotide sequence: TGTGCCACCAGCACTGCAGGGGCAACTAATGAAAAACTGTTTTTT. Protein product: CATSTAGATNEKLFF.

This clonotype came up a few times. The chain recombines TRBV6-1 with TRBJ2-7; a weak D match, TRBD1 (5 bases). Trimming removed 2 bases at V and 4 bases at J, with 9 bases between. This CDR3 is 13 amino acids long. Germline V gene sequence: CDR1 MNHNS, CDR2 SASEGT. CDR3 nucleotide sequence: TGTGCCAGCAGTGAACCAGGGTTTTACGAGCAGTACTTC. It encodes CASSEPGFYEQYF.

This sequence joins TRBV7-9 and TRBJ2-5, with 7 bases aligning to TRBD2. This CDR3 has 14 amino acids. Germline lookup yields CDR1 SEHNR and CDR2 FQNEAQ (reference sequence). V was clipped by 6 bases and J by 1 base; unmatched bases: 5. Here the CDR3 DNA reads TGTGCCAGCAGGCACGGGGGGTTCCAAGAGACCCAGTACTTC. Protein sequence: CASRHGGFQETQYF.

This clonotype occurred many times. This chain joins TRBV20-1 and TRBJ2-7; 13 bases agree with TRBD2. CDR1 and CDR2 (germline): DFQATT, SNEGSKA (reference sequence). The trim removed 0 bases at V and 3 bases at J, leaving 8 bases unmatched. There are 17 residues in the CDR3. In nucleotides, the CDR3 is TGCAGTGCTAGAGATGCAACGACTAGCGGGGGGTACTACGAGCAGTACTTC. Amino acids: CSARDATTSGGYYEQYF.

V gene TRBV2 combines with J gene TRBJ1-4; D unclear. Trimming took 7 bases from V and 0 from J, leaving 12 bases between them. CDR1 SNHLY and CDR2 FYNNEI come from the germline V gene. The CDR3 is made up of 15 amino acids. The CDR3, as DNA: TGTGCCAGCACCCAAAACAGCGCAACTAATGAAAAACTGTTTTTT. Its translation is CASTQNSATNEKLFF.

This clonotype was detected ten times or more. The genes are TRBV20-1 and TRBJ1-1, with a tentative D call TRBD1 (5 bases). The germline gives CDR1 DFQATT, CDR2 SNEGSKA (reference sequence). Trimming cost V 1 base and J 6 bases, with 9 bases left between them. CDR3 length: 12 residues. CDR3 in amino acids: CSARGGTAEAFF. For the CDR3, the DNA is TGCAGTGCTAGAGGGGGGACCGCTGAAGCTTTCTTT.

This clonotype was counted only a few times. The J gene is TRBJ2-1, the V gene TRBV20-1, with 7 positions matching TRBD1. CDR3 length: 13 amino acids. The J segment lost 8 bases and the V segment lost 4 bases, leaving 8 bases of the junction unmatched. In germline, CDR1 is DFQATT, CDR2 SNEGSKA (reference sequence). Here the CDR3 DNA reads TGCAGTGCTACGGACAGGCGTCCAGATGAGCAGTTCTTC. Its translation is CSATDRRPDEQFF.

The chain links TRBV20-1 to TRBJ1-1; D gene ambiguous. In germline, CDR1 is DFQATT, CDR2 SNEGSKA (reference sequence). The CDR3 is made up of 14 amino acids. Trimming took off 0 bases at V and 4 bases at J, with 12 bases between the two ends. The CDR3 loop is CSARDPLAITEAFF. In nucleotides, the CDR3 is TGCAGTGCTAGAGATCCCTTGGCCATCACTGAAGCTTTCTTT.

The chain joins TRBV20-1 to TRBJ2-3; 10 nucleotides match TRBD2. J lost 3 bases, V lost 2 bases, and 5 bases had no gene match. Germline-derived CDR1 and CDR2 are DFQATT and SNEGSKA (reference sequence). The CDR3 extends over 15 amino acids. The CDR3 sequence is CSARPLAGVTDTQYF. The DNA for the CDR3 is TGCAGTGCTAGACCTCTAGCGGGAGTAACAGATACGCAGTATTTT.

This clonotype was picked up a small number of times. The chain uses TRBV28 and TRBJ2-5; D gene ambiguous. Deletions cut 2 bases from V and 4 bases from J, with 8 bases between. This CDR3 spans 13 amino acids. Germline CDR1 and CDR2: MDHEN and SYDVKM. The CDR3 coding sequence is TGTGCCAGCAGTTTACCACAGAGAGAGACCCAGTACTTC. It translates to CASSLPQRETQYF.

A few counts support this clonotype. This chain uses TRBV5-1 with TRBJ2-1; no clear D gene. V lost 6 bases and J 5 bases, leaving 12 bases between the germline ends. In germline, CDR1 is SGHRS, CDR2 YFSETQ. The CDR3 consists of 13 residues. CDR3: CASKEGANNEQFF. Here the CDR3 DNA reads TGCGCCAGCAAAGAAGGAGCGAACAATGAGCAGTTCTTC.

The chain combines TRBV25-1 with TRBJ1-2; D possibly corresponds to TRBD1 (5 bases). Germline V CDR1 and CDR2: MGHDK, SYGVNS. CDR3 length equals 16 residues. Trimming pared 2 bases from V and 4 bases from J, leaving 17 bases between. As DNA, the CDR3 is TGTGCCAGCAGTGAACGTGGGGGATGGGGAACCTATGGCTACACCTTC. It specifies CASSERGGWGTYGYTF.

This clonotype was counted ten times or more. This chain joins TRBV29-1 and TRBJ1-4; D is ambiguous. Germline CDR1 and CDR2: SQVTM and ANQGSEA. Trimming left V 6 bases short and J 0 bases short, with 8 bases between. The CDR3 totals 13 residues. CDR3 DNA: TGCAGCGTACGGGCTACAACTAATGAAAAACTGTTTTTT. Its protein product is CSVRATTNEKLFF.

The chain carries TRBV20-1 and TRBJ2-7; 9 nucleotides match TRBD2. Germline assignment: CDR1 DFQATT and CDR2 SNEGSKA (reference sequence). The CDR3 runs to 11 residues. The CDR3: CAGLATYEQYF. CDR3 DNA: TGCGCAGGACTAGCGACCTACGAGCAGTACTTC.